The table lists the clone carrying this TCR beta chain with a few counts. Its specificity is not known. This entry is derived from a study of blood T cells in healthy people across ages. Per-sample yields of isolated PBMCs were at least 6 million. A second PCR, run for about 7 to 12 cycles, used a sample-barcoded 5' primer plus a J-beta primer mix. Every sample gave at least 2.5 million paired-end reads containing CDR3. TCRdb recomputed calls from the 5' RACE reads with MiXCR, one row per CDR3 protein. The repertoire has 1.5 million to 2 million distinct CDR3 sequences, about two fifths of them found once; the top ten carry 23%. Notes on the study in general: Diversity estimated from one million T cells was considered an underestimate. TCR beta diversity per million T cells fell roughly linearly with age.

This TCR came from a human donor in good health. The specimen sequenced was blood.

In nucleotides, the CDR3 is TGTGCCAGCAGCTTGGAGGGGGCACCCCCGTGGGGCGAGCAGTACTTC. Amino acid sequence: CASSLEGAPPWGEQYF. The chain uses TRBV7-6 and TRBJ2-7; tentative D call: TRBD1 (7 bases). Trimming left V 3 bases short and J 6 bases short, with 21 bases between. CDR1 SGHVS and CDR2 FNYEAQ come from the germline V gene. The CDR3 totals 16 residues.